This T cell receptor (beta chain) derives from a study of T cell responses to AZD1222 COVID-19 vaccine. Notes on the study in general: Only a handful of AZD1222 recipients, five to seven in all, had baseline seropositivity. The CD4 TCRs associated with vaccination extended across spike and predominated at 160-218 and 743-854.

Clones were sequenced by immunoSEQ multiplex PCR, and TCRdb holds only the in-frame ones, with some missing. The sample has some 130,000 clones; just under 95% are singletons. Per the germline V gene, CDR1 is DFQATT and CDR2 is SNEGSKA (reference sequence). This CDR3 has 11 amino acids. Trimming took 3 bases from V and 8 from J, leaving 8 bases between them. This clone showed up just once. Its specificity is unknown. The sample consisted of peripheral blood, taken 28 days after the second AZD1222 dose. The receptor's source is an adult who received the AZD1222 COVID-19 vaccine. The genes are TRBV20-1 and TRBJ2-1, with no clear D. CDR3 residues: CSASGIHEQFF. DNA for the CDR3: TGCAGTGCTAGTGGCATACATGAGCAGTTCTTC.